Shown below are 17 T cell receptor beta chains from a single sample sequenced in a study of response to subunit inactivated influenza vaccine. TCRdb redid the calling of the RT-PCR reads with MiXCR, one entry per CDR3 protein. The top ten clones hold more than 8.5% of a sample with more than 550,000 distinct CDR3 sequences, roughly 12% of them seen once. The source was PBMCs from blood, collected on the day of vaccination. The receptors stem from a middle-aged man who received an inactivated influenza vaccine.

The chain is built from TRBV20-1 and TRBJ2-2, with D perhaps assigned TRBD1 or TRBD2 (6 bases each). The CDR3 loop spans 15 amino acids. V lost 3 bases and J lost 9, with 20 bases in between. Germline CDR1 and CDR2: DFQATT and SNEGSKA (reference sequence). CDR3 in DNA: TGCAGTGCTAGCCCAGGGGTAGCGGTAGGCCGGGAGCTGTTTTTT. Its protein product is CSASPGVAVGRELFF.

This clonotype was counted ten times or more. This chain joins TRBV5-1 and TRBJ2-3; D could derive from TRBD1 or TRBD2 (6 bases each). Germline assignment: CDR1 SGHRS and CDR2 YFSETQ. Trimming took 0 bases from V and 4 from J, leaving 15 bases between them. CDR3 length equals 16 residues. The DNA of the CDR3 is TGCGCCAGCAGCTTGGCCGGGGGCAAATCTTCAGATACGCAGTATTTT. It yields the protein CASSLAGGKSSDTQYF.

In its sample, this clonotype was seen many times. V gene TRBV20-1 combines with J gene TRBJ2-3; D may be TRBD1 (6 bases). V was pared by 1 base and J by 0 bases, with 8 bases between. CDR1 is DFQATT, CDR2 SNEGSKA, per germline (reference sequence). The CDR3 is made up of 14 amino acids. CDR3 coding DNA: TGCAGTGCTAGAGTCACAGGGAGCACAGATACGCAGTATTTT. It encodes CSARVTGSTDTQYF.

This clonotype has just a few counts. The chain carries TRBV27 and TRBJ2-7, with a tentative D call TRBD2 (6 bases). V shed 7 bases and J shed 2 bases, with 18 bases lying between them. This CDR3 is 15 amino acids long. Germline-derived CDR1 and CDR2 are MNHEY and SMNVEV (reference sequence). The CDR3, as DNA: TGTGCCAGCACCAAGGAAAGGGGAGGCGCCTACGAGCAGTACTTC. Translated: CASTKERGGAYEQYF.

This clonotype was detected many times. The chain recombines TRBV29-1 with TRBJ2-1; no reliable D call. V dropped 4 bases and J dropped 2 bases, with 15 bases sitting between them. Germline loops: CDR1 SQVTM, CDR2 ANQGSEA. The CDR3 length is 15 residues. Here the CDR3 DNA reads TGCAGCGTTGTTGTCGTAACTATTACCTACAATGAGCAGTTCTTC. This encodes CSVVVVTITYNEQFF.

This clonotype was found a few times. This rearrangement joins TRBV2 to TRBJ2-7; tentative D call: TRBD1 (6 bases). CDR3 length equals 13 residues. Trimming removed 7 bases at V and 2 bases at J, with 12 bases between. In germline, CDR1 is SNHLY, CDR2 FYNNEI. CDR3 residues: CASKRTATYEQYF. CDR3 sequence (DNA): TGTGCCAGCAAACGGACAGCGACCTACGAGCAGTACTTC.

There are a few counts of this clonotype. The chain carries TRBV28 and TRBJ2-5, with a tentative D call TRBD1 (6 bases). Germline assignment: CDR1 MDHEN and CDR2 SYDVKM. The CDR3 contains 15 residues. V was shortened by 6 bases and J by 0 bases, with 14 bases between the two germline ends. CDR3 loop: CASRAGQQYQETQYF. CDR3 nucleotides: TGTGCCAGCAGGGCCGGACAGCAGTACCAAGAGACCCAGTACTTC. Drawing the rest from reference TRBV28 and TRBJ2-5, the complete variable domain is DVKVTQSSRYLVKRTGEKVFLECVQDMDHENMFWYRQDPGLGLRLIYFSYDVKMKEKGDIPEGYSVSREKKERFSLILESASTNQTSMYLCASRAGQQYQETQYFGPGTRLLVL.

This chain links TRBV7-2 with TRBJ2-7, with D perhaps assigned TRBD1 or TRBD2 (5 bases each). V shed 5 bases and J shed 3 bases, with 14 bases lying between them. CDR1 and CDR2 (germline): SGHTA, FQGNSA. The CDR3 has 14 amino acids. The CDR3: CASSPPGAHYEQYF. Written as DNA, the CDR3 is TGTGCCAGCAGCCCCCCCGGGGCTCACTACGAGCAGTACTTC.

The chain employs TRBV29-1 and TRBJ2-1; 10 nucleotides agree with TRBD2. The CDR3 has 17 amino acids. Germline loops: CDR1 SQVTM, CDR2 ANQGSEA. J was trimmed by 0 bases and V by 7 bases; bases with no gene match: 12. The CDR3 DNA reads as TGCAGCGCCCCAAAGCTAGCGGGAGCCGGCTCCTACAATGAGCAGTTCTTC. Its protein is CSAPKLAGAGSYNEQFF.

This clonotype was counted ten times or more. The J gene is TRBJ1-5, the V gene TRBV29-1; no definite D call. V was cut by 6 bases and J by 6 bases, with 15 bases left in between. The V gene's germline CDR1 is SQVTM and CDR2 ANQGSEA. The CDR3 covers 13 residues. CDR3 nucleotide sequence: TGCAGCGTCCGGTGGTCCGGGAGTCAGCCCCAGCATTTT. Its translation: CSVRWSGSQPQHF.

Many counts were recorded for this clonotype. The J gene is TRBJ1-1, the V gene TRBV20-1; D may be TRBD1 (6 bases). Germline CDR1 reads DFQATT; CDR2 reads SNEGSKA (reference sequence). The V end lost 5 bases, the J end lost 4 bases, and 17 bases lay between the germline ends. The CDR3 is 14 residues long. CDR3 region: CSAPYSLRGTEAFF. CDR3 DNA sequence: TGCAGTGCTCCTTACTCCCTCAGGGGCACTGAAGCTTTCTTT.

This clonotype was detected only a few times. The chain recombines TRBV20-1 with TRBJ1-2; TRBD1 aligns across 9 bases. Germline V gene lookup returns CDR1 DFQATT and CDR2 SNEGSKA (reference sequence). This CDR3 is 13 amino acids long. V gave up 5 bases and J gave up 4 bases; unmatched junction bases: 5. The CDR3 loop is CSAPRQGGYGYTF. The CDR3 DNA sequence: TGCAGTGCTCCCCGACAGGGGGGCTATGGCTACACCTTC.

This clonotype was observed a few times. The chain joins TRBV12-3 or TRBV12-4 to TRBJ2-5, with a tentative D call TRBD2 (7 bases). This CDR3 comprises 15 residues. V dropped 3 bases and J dropped 4 bases, with 15 bases sitting between them. The CDR3 DNA sequence: TGTGCCAGCAGTTTCAAGCGGGGAGGGGGAGAGACCCAGTACTTC. Residues: CASSFKRGGGETQYF.

This clonotype was detected many times. The gene calls are TRBV5-1 and TRBJ2-7; 7 bases are a match to TRBD2. The length of the CDR3 is 13 residues. V dropped 0 bases and J dropped 6; count of bases not matched to a gene: 3. Germline lookup yields CDR1 SGHRS and CDR2 YFSETQ. This chain's CDR3 is CASSLASSGEQYF. In nucleotides, the CDR3 is TGCGCCAGCAGCTTGGCCTCTAGCGGCGAGCAGTACTTC.

This clonotype was seen a few times. This sequence joins TRBV20-1 and TRBJ2-7; possibly TRBD1 or TRBD2 for D (5 bases each). From germline, CDR1 is DFQATT and CDR2 SNEGSKA (reference sequence). The CDR3 loop spans 14 amino acids. Trimming shortened V by 4 bases and J by 3 bases, and 16 bases separated the two germline ends. The CDR3 DNA is TGCAGTGCTAAAACCGGAGGCAGGGTCTACGAGCAGTACTTC. Translated, it gives CSAKTGGRVYEQYF.

There are a few counts of this clonotype. The chain uses TRBV6-1 and TRBJ1-2; 9 bases align to TRBD1. Germline CDR1 and CDR2: MNHNS and SASEGT. J gave up 6 bases and V 4 bases, and 9 bases lay outside the gene matches. This CDR3 contains 15 residues. The CDR3 reads CASSGTDRGLDGYTF. The CDR3 DNA reads as TGTGCCAGCAGTGGTACGGACAGGGGACTTGATGGCTACACCTTC.

Ten or more counts support this clonotype. The chain recombines TRBV29-1 with TRBJ2-1; 11 bases align to TRBD2. J gave up 2 bases and V 7 bases, and 13 bases lay outside the gene matches. The CDR3 totals 17 residues. The germline gives CDR1 SQVTM, CDR2 ANQGSEA. CDR3 region: CSARTSGRGITYNEQFF. CDR3 DNA: TGCAGCGCTCGGACTAGCGGGCGAGGAATAACCTACAATGAGCAGTTCTTC.